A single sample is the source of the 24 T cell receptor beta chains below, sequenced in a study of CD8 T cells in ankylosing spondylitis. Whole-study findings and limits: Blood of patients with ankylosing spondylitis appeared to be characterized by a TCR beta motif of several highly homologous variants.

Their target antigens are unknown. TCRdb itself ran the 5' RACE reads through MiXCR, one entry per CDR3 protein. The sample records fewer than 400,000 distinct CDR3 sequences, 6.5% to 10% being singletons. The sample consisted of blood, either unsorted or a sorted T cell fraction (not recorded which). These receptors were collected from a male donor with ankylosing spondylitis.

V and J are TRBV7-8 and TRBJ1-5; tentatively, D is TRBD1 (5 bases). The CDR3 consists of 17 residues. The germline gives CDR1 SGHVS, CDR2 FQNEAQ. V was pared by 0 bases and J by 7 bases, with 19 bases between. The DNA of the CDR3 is TGTGCCAGCAGCTTAGCGCAAGGGGAGGGGATTTGGCAGCCCCAGCATTTT. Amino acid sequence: CASSLAQGEGIWQPQHF.

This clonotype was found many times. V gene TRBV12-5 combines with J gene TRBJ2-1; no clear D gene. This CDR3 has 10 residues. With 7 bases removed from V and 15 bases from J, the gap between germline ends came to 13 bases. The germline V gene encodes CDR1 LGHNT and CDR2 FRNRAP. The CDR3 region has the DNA TGTGCTAGTGCTGAGGCTAGGTGGTTCTTC. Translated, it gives CASAEARWFF.

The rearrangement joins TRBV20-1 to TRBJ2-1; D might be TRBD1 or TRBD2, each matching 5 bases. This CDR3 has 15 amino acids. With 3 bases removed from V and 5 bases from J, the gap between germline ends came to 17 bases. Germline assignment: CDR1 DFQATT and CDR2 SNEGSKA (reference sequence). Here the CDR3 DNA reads TGCAGTGCTAGTAGAGGGACGCAACTGAACAATGAGCAGTTCTTC. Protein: CSASRGTQLNNEQFF.

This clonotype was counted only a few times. The CDR3 DNA reads TGTGCCAGCAGTGATAAGGGGGCTAGCACTGAAGCTTTCTTT. Translated: CASSDKGASTEAFF. The chain has TRBV6-1 and TRBJ1-1; 7 nucleotides line up with TRBD1. This CDR3 is 14 amino acids long. Trimming at V came to 3 bases and at J to 4 bases, leaving 5 bases not matched to a gene. The germline CDR1 and CDR2 sequences are MNHNS and SASEGT.

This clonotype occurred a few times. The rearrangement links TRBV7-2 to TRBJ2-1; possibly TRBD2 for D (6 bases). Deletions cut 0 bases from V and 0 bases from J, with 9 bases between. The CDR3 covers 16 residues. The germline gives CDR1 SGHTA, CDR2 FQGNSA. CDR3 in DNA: TGTGCCAGCAGCTTAGCCCGGGGGAGCTCCTACAATGAGCAGTTCTTC. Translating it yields CASSLARGSSYNEQFF.

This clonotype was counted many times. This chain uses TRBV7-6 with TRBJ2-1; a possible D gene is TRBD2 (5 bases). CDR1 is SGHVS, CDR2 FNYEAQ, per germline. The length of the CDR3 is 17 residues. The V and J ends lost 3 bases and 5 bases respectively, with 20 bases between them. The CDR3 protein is CASSLPNGVSENNEQFF. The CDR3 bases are TGTGCCAGCAGCTTGCCGAACGGGGTCTCTGAAAACAATGAGCAGTTCTTC. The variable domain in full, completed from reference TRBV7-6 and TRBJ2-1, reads GAGVSQSPRYKVTKRGQDVALRCDPISGHVSLYWYRQALGQGPEFLTYFNYEAQQDKSGLPNDRFSAERPEGSISTLTIQRTEQRDSAMYRCASSLPNGVSENNEQFFGPGTRLTVL.

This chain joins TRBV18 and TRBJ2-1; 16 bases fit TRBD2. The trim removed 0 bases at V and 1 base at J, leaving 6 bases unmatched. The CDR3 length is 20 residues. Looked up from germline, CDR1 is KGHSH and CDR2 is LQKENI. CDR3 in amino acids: CASSPPGTSGRAGSYNEQFF. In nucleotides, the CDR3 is TGTGCCAGCTCACCACCCGGGACTAGCGGGAGGGCCGGATCCTACAATGAGCAGTTCTTC. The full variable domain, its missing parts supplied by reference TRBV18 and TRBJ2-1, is NAGVMQNPRHLVRRRGQEARLRCSPMKGHSHVYWYRQLPEEGLKFMVYLQKENIIDESGMPKERFSAEFPKEGPSILRIQQVVRGDSAAYFCASSPPGTSGRAGSYNEQFFGPGTRLTVL.

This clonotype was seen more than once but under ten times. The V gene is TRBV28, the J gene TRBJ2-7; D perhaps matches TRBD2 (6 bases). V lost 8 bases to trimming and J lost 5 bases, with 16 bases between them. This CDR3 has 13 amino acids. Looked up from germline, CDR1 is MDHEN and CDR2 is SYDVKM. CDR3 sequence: CASGDSGFHEQYF. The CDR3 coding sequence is TGTGCCAGCGGGGACTCCGGATTCCACGAGCAGTACTTC.

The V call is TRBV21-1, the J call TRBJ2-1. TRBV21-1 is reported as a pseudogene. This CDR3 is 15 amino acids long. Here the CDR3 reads CASSKGELSRDEQFF. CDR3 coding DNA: TGTGCCAGCAGCAAAGGAGAGTTATCAAGAGATGAGCAGTTCTTC.

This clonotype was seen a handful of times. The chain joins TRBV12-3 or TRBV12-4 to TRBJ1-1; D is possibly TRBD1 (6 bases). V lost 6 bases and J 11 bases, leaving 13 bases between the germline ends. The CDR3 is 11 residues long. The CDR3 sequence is CASRLTGEAFF. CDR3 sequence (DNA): TGTGCCAGCAGGCTGACAGGCGAGGCTTTCTTT.

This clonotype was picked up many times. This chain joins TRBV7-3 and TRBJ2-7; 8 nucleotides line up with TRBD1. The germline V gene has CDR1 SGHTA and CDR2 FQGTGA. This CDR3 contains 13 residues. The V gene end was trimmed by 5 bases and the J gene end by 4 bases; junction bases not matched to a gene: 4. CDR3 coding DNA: TGTGCCAGCAGCCCAGGGGGCGAATACGAGCAGTACTTC. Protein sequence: CASSPGGEYEQYF.

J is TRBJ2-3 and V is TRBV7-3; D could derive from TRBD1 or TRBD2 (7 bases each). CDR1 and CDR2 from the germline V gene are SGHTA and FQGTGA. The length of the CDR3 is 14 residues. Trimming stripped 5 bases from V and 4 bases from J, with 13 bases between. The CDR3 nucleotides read TGTGCCAGCAGCCCCCAGGGGGGGGCAGATACGCAGTATTTT. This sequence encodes CASSPQGGADTQYF.

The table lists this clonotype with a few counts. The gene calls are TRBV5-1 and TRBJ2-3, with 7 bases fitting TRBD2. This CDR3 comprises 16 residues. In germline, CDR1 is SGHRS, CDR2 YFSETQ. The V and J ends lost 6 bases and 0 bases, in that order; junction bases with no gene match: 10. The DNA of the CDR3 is TGCGCCAGCACCGTTGGGAGGGACGGCAGCACAGATACGCAGTATTTT. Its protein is CASTVGRDGSTDTQYF.

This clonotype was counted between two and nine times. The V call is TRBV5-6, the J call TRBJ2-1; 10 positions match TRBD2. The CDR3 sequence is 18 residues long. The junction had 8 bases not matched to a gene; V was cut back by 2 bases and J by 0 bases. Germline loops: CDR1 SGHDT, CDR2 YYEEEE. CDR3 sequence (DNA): TGTGCCAGCAGCTTTGGGGGACTAGCGCGGAGCTCCTACAATGAGCAGTTCTTC. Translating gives CASSFGGLARSSYNEQFF.

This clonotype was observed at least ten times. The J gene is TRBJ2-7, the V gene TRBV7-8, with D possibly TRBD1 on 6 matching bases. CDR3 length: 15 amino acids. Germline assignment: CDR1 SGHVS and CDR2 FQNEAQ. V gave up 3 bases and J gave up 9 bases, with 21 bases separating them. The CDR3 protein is CASSLTTGTYVGQYF. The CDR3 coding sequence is TGTGCCAGCAGCTTGACGACCGGGACATATGTTGGGCAGTACTTC.

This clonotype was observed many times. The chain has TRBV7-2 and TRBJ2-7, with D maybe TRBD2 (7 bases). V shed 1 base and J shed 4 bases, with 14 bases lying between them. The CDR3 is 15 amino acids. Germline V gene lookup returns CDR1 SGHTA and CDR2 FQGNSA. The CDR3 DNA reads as TGTGCCAGCAGCTTAGTTCGAGGGAGGGGGTACGAGCAGTACTTC. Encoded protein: CASSLVRGRGYEQYF.

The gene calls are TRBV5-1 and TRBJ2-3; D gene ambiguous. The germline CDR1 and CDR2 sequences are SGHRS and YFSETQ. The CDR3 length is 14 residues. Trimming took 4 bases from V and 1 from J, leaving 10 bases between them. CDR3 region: CASSQLGRTDTQYF. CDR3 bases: TGCGCCAGCAGCCAGCTAGGTCGCACAGATACGCAGTATTTT.

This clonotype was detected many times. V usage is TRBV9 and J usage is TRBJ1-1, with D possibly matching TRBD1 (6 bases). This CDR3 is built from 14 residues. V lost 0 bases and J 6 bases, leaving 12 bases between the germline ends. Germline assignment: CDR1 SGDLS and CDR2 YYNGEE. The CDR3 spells CASSVGTGFAEAFF. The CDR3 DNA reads TGTGCCAGCAGCGTAGGAACAGGGTTCGCTGAAGCTTTCTTT. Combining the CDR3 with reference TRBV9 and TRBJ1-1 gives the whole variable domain DSGVTQTPKHLITATGQRVTLRCSPRSGDLSVYWYQQSLDQGLQFLIQYYNGEERAKGNILERFSAQQFPDLHSELNLSSLELGDSALYFCASSVGTGFAEAFFGQGTRLTVV.

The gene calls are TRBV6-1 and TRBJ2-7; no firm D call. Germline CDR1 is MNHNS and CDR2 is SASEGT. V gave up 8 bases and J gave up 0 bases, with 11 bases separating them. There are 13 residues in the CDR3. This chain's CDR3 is CASAPADSYEQYF. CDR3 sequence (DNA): TGTGCCAGCGCCCCTGCCGACTCCTACGAGCAGTACTTC.

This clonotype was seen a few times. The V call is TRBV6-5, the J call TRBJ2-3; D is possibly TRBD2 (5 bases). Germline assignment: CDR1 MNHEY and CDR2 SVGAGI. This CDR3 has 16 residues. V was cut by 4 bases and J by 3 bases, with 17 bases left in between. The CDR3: CASSFPGKGETDTQYF. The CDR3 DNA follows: TGTGCCAGCAGTTTCCCGGGGAAGGGTGAAACAGATACGCAGTATTTT.

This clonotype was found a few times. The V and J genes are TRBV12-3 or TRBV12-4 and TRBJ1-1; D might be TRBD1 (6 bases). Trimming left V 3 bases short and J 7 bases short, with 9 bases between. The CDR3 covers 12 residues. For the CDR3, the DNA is TGTGCCAGCAGTTTGAGGGGGGATGAAGCTTTCTTT. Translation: CASSLRGDEAFF.

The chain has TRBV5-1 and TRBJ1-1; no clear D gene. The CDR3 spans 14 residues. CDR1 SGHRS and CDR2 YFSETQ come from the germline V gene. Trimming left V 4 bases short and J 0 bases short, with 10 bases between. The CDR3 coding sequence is TGCGCCAGCAGCACTCAGAGGCTGAACACTGAAGCTTTCTTT. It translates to CASSTQRLNTEAFF.

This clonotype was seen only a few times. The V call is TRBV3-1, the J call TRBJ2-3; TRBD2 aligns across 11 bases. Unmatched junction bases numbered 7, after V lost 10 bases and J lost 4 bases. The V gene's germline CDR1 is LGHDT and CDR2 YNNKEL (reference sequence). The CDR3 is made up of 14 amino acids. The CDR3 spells CATSSGRVADTQYF. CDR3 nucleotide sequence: TGTGCCACCAGTAGCGGGAGGGTGGCAGATACGCAGTATTTT.

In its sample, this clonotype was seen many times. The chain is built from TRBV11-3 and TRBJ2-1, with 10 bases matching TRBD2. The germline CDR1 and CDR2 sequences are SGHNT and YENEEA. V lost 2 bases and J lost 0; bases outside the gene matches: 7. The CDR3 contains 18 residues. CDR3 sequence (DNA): TGTGCCAGCAGCTTACAGTCAGCGGGAGGGCCCTCCTACAATGAGCAGTTCTTC. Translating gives CASSLQSAGGPSYNEQFF.